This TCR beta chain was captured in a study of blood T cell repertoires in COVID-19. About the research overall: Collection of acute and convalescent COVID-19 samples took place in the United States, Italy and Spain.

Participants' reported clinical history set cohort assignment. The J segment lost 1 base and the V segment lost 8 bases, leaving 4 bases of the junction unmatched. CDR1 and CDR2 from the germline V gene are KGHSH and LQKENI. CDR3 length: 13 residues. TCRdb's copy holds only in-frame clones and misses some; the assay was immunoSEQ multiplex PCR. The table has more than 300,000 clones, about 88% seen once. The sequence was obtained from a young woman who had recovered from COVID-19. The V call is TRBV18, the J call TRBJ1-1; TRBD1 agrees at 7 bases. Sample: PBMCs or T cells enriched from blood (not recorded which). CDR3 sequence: CASAGQRNTEAFF. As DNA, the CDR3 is TGTGCCAGCGCGGGACAGCGGAACACTGAAGCTTTCTTT.